The next 26 T cell receptor beta chains were all read from a single sample in a study of control samples from healthy donors and cancer patients. Here immunoSEQ multiplex PCR was the method, and the copy in TCRdb shows in-frame clones only, minus some. Altogether some 150,000 clones are present, approximately 94% being singletons, with the ten largest covering 14%. Sequenced material: PBMCs. The receptors originated from a man in his 60s with colorectal cancer.

The genes are TRBV2 and TRBJ2-3, with D perhaps TRBD2 (5 bases). The germline CDR1 and CDR2 sequences are SNHLY and FYNNEI. Trimming cost V 5 bases and J 1 base, with 16 bases left between them. The CDR3 runs 16 residues. The CDR3 coding sequence is TGTGCCAGCAGTCCAAAGAGGGTCCCTGGCACAGATACGCAGTATTTT. Amino acid sequence: CASSPKRVPGTDTQYF.

The gene calls are TRBV19 and TRBJ2-3; 9 bases are a match to TRBD2. The CDR3 is made up of 14 amino acids. CDR1 is LNHDA and CDR2 is SQIVND in the germline V gene (reference sequence). Losses at the gene ends were 7 bases for V and 2 bases for J; bases not matched to a gene: 4. DNA of the CDR3: TGTGCCAGTAAGCGGGGGGCCTACACAGATACGCAGTATTTT. Protein: CASKRGAYTDTQYF. The entire variable domain, with the rest obtained from reference TRBV19 and TRBJ2-3, is as follows: DGGITQSPKYLFRKEGQNVTLSCEQNLNHDAMYWYRQDPGQGLRLIYYSQIVNDFQKGDIAEGYSVSREKKESFPLTVTSAQKNPTAFYLCASKRGAYTDTQYFGPGTRLTVL.

The chain carries TRBV5-1 and TRBJ2-3; 9 nucleotides match TRBD1. CDR1 and CDR2 (germline): SGHRS, YFSETQ. Trimming removed 4 bases from V and 0 bases from J; junction bases left unmatched: 6. This CDR3 contains 16 residues. CDR3 amino acids: CASSRTGDTSTDTQYF. DNA of the CDR3: TGCGCCAGCAGCAGGACAGGGGACACTAGCACAGATACGCAGTATTTT.

The rearrangement links TRBV7-9 to TRBJ2-5; no clear D gene. Trimming removed 1 base at V and 5 bases at J, with 14 bases between. The CDR3 is made up of 15 amino acids. The germline gives CDR1 SEHNR, CDR2 FQNEAQ (reference sequence). The CDR3 nucleotides are TGTGCCAGCAGCTTAGACTTGACGGCCCGGGAGACCCAGTACTTC. Translating gives CASSLDLTARETQYF.

The CDR3 is CASSPRARSETQYF. Written as DNA, the CDR3 is TGTGCCAGCAGCCCCCGGGCCCGGTCAGAGACCCAGTACTTC. The J gene is TRBJ2-5, the V gene TRBV11-3; D remains unclear. The V gene's germline CDR1 is SGHNT and CDR2 YENEEA. The CDR3 has 14 residues. With 5 bases removed from V and 4 bases from J, the gap between germline ends came to 14 bases.

This chain uses TRBV6-5 with TRBJ1-2; the match to TRBD1 covers 9 bases. Germline V gives CDR1 MNHEY, CDR2 SVGAGI. The V segment lost 7 bases and the J segment 4 bases; nucleotides outside the gene matches: 7. This CDR3 has 14 residues. Here the CDR3 reads CASTRQGESYGYTF. For the CDR3, the DNA is TGTGCCAGCACCCGACAGGGGGAATCCTATGGCTACACCTTC.

The rearrangement links TRBV12-2 to TRBJ2-7; the table names TRBD1, a call not compared with the DNA. TRBV12-2 is flagged as a pseudogene. The CDR3 covers 16 residues. CDR3 nucleotide sequence: TGTGCAAGTCGCTTAGTAGCGAGACAGGTCAACTACGAGCAGTACTTC. Its translation: CASRLVARQVNYEQYF.

This clone was counted a single time. The chain uses TRBV7-8 and TRBJ2-3; the match to TRBD1 covers 9 bases. CDR1 SGHVS and CDR2 FQNEAQ come from the germline V gene. V lost 4 bases, J lost 0 bases, and 2 bases stayed unmatched. This CDR3 contains 15 residues. The CDR3 nucleotides read TGTGCCAGCAGCTCGGGACAGGGTAGCACAGATACGCAGTATTTT. This encodes CASSSGQGSTDTQYF.

V usage is TRBV7-2 and J usage is TRBJ1-1, with a tentative D call TRBD1 (5 bases). Germline CDR1 is SGHTA and CDR2 is FQGNSA. Trimming cost V 2 bases and J 1 base, with 17 bases left between them. CDR3 length: 17 residues. The CDR3 is CASSLRVGSGANTEAFF. CDR3 bases: TGTGCCAGCAGCTTACGGGTTGGGTCTGGGGCGAACACTGAAGCTTTCTTT. Full variable domain (rest looked up from reference TRBV7-2 and TRBJ1-1): GAGVSQSPSNKVTEKGKDVELRCDPISGHTALYWYRQSLGQGLEFLIYFQGNSAPDKSGLPSDRFSAERTGGSVSTLTIQRTQQEDSAVYLCASSLRVGSGANTEAFFGQGTRLTVV.

The genes are TRBV30 and TRBJ2-3; unclear D gene. The ends were cut back, 3 bases at V and 2 bases at J, with 12 bases in the middle. Germline loops: CDR1 GTSNPN, CDR2 SVGIG (reference sequence). This CDR3 has 14 amino acids. The CDR3 coding sequence is TGTGCCTGGAGGCTAGGTCGGCTCACAGATACGCAGTATTTT. Translation gives CAWRLGRLTDTQYF.

The V gene is TRBV6-5, the J gene TRBJ2-1; D uncertain. The V gene lost 2 bases and the J gene lost 0 bases, with 11 bases spanning the gap. Germline V gives CDR1 MNHEY, CDR2 SVGAGI. The CDR3 covers 16 residues. For the CDR3, the DNA is TGTGCCAGCAGTTACGATAGACGTACCTCCTACAATGAGCAGTTCTTC. This gives the protein CASSYDRRTSYNEQFF.

A note on this clone: Other DNA sequences within the sample encode an identical CDR3. The chain combines TRBV6-5 with TRBJ1-2; D uncertain. CDR1 MNHEY and CDR2 SVGAGI come from the germline V gene. The V end lost 0 bases, the J end lost 8 bases, and 10 bases lay between the germline ends. The CDR3 runs 13 residues. The CDR3 is CASSYSGYYGYTF. The CDR3 DNA sequence: TGTGCCAGCAGTTACTCCGGGTATTACGGCTACACCTTC.

V gene TRBV7-2 combines with J gene TRBJ1-2; possibly TRBD1 for D (6 bases). The CDR3 consists of 14 residues. Germline V gene lookup returns CDR1 SGHTA and CDR2 FQGNSA. Trimming pared 2 bases from V and 7 bases from J, leaving 14 bases between. The CDR3 DNA is TGTGCCAGCAGCTTAAATGAACAGGGTGGTGGCTACACCTTC. As protein: CASSLNEQGGGYTF.

Only one count was recorded for this clone. V is TRBV2 and J is TRBJ1-1, with D possibly being TRBD1 (5 bases). Germline V CDR1 and CDR2: SNHLY, FYNNEI. CDR3 length: 13 amino acids. V was shortened by 6 bases and J by 3 bases, with 11 bases between the two germline ends. The CDR3 sequence: CASRTQVYTEAFF. The DNA of the CDR3 is TGTGCCAGCAGAACACAGGTGTACACTGAAGCTTTCTTT.

This chain connects TRBV11-2 to TRBJ1-2; D gene unclear. In germline, CDR1 is SGHAT, CDR2 FQNNGV. The CDR3 has 13 residues. The ends were cut back, 1 base at V and 5 bases at J, with 8 bases in the middle. As DNA, the CDR3 is TGTGCCAGCAGCTTAGGGTTCCTATATGGCTACACCTTC. This translates into CASSLGFLYGYTF. Supplemented by reference TRBV11-2 and TRBJ1-2, the full variable domain reads EAGVAQSPRYKIIEKRQSVAFWCNPISGHATLYWYQQILGQGPKLLIQFQNNGVVDDSQLPKDRFSAERLKGVDSTLKIQPAKLEDSAVYLCASSLGFLYGYTFGSGTRLTVV.

V gene TRBV9 combines with J gene TRBJ2-3; 13 positions match TRBD2. The V and J ends lost 3 bases and 8 bases, in that order; junction bases with no gene match: 6. The germline gives CDR1 SGDLS, CDR2 YYNGEE. The CDR3 spans 15 residues. The CDR3 spells CASSAGTSGVGTQYF. Written as DNA, the CDR3 is TGTGCCAGCAGCGCCGGGACTAGCGGGGTGGGTACGCAGTATTTT.

The chain joins TRBV4-2 to TRBJ1-1; 9 bases agree with TRBD1. The CDR3 consists of 16 residues. Germline trimming cut 0 bases from V and 6 bases from J; bases unmatched to any gene: 8. Germline V gene lookup returns CDR1 LGHNA and CDR2 YNFKEQ. The CDR3 coding sequence is TGTGCCAGCAGCCAAGATGGGGACAGGGTAGGGGCTGAAGCTTTCTTT. This sequence encodes CASSQDGDRVGAEAFF.

The genes are TRBV2 and TRBJ2-3; unclear D gene. This CDR3 region has 14 residues. The germline V and J ends were trimmed by 3 bases and 0 bases, with 7 bases remaining between them. From germline, CDR1 is SNHLY and CDR2 FYNNEI. The CDR3 region has the DNA TGTGCCAGCAGTGATGATTTTAGCACAGATACGCAGTATTTT. Protein sequence: CASSDDFSTDTQYF.

The rearrangement links TRBV15 to TRBJ1-2, with D unclear. V was pared by 2 bases and J by 4 bases, with 14 bases between. The CDR3 has 15 amino acids. Germline CDR1 is LNHNV and CDR2 is YYDKDF (reference sequence). CDR3 region: CATSRIKTGSYGYTF. CDR3 bases: TGTGCCACCAGCAGAATTAAGACGGGTTCCTATGGCTACACCTTC.

This chain connects TRBV7-9 to TRBJ2-7; the D gene is possibly TRBD1 (6 bases). V was pared by 4 bases and J by 5 bases, with 18 bases between. This CDR3 spans 15 amino acids. CDR1 is SEHNR and CDR2 is FQNEAQ in the germline V gene (reference sequence). CDR3 in amino acids: CASSSDAGTPDEQYF. The CDR3 coding sequence is TGTGCCAGCAGCTCCGACGCCGGGACACCCGACGAGCAGTACTTC.

The CDR3 reads CASSQDRYMDSGNTIYF. The CDR3 coding sequence is TGCGCCAGCAGCCAAGACAGGTATATGGACTCTGGAAACACCATATATTTT. V usage is TRBV4-3 and J usage is TRBJ1-3; D is ambiguous. The CDR3 is 17 residues long. The V gene lost 0 bases and the J gene lost 0 bases, with 12 bases spanning the gap. Germline CDR1 reads LGHNA; CDR2 reads YSLEER.

V usage is TRBV30 and J usage is TRBJ2-1; no definite D call. The CDR3 length is 13 residues. Deletions cut 8 bases from V and 0 bases from J, with 11 bases between. Per germline, CDR1 GTSNPN and CDR2 SVGIG (reference sequence). The CDR3 here is CAGLGPSYNEQFF. CDR3 in DNA: TGTGCCGGCCTCGGGCCCTCCTACAATGAGCAGTTCTTC.

J is TRBJ2-3 and V is TRBV6-2 or TRBV6-3, with D perhaps given as TRBD1 or TRBD2 (5 bases each). Germline V gene data show CDR1 as MNHEY and CDR2 as SVGEGT. This CDR3 region has 13 residues. Deletions cut 6 bases from V and 5 bases from J, with 12 bases between. The CDR3 spells CASSDVRGDTQYF. In DNA form, the CDR3 reads TGTGCCAGCAGCGATGTGAGGGGAGATACGCAGTATTTT.

The chain combines TRBV3-1 (or the pseudogene TRBV3-2) with TRBJ1-2; D is perhaps TRBD1 (5 bases). This CDR3 is 13 amino acids long. V was trimmed by 4 bases and J by 3 bases, leaving 9 bases between them. The V gene's germline CDR1 is LGHDT and CDR2 YNNKEL (reference sequence). The CDR3 coding sequence is TGTGCCAGCAGCCCTACAGGCCACTATGGCTACACCTTC. It is translated as CASSPTGHYGYTF.

J is TRBJ1-2 and V is TRBV19; possibly TRBD1 for D (5 bases). Germline CDR1 and CDR2: LNHDA and SQIVND (reference sequence). Between the trimmed V and J ends, which lost 5 bases and 2 bases, there was a span of 12 bases. CDR3 size: 14 residues. In DNA form, the CDR3 reads TGTGCCAGTAGTCCGGGACTGGGGAACTATGGCTACACCTTC. Amino acids: CASSPGLGNYGYTF.

The V gene is TRBV28, the J gene TRBJ2-7, with 7 bases matching TRBD1. The CDR3 extends over 14 amino acids. The V gene end was trimmed by 4 bases and the J gene end by 2 bases; junction bases not matched to a gene: 5. Germline CDR1 MDHEN, CDR2 SYDVKM. CDR3 sequence: CASSSGQATYEQYF. Here the CDR3 DNA reads TGTGCCAGCAGTTCAGGACAGGCTACCTACGAGCAGTACTTC.